A single sample is the source of the 18 T cell receptor beta chains below, sequenced in a study of shared clonotypes between healthy human individuals. Repertoires were generated with immunoSEQ multiplex PCR, while TCRdb's copy carries only in-frame clones and drops some. Found here are some 2.3 million clones, over 85% of them singletons; the top ten hold 0.39%. Material: naive CD4+ T cells from PBMCs. Subset reported: CD45RA+ positively selected. These receptors all come from a man in his late teens or twenties in good health. Some clones in this sample may be carry-over from other donors' samples.

This clone was seen a handful of times. The chain combines TRBV2 with TRBJ1-5; possible D gene TRBD1, 6 bases. The germline CDR1 and CDR2 sequences are SNHLY and FYNNEI. The CDR3 is made up of 14 amino acids. V dropped 3 bases and J dropped 7 bases, with 13 bases sitting between them. The CDR3 sequence: CASSDLPGGQPQHF. The CDR3 region has the DNA TGTGCCAGCAGTGATTTACCGGGGGGCCAGCCCCAGCATTTT.

This chain links TRBV9 with TRBJ2-7, with unresolved D. CDR1 SGDLS and CDR2 YYNGEE come from the germline V gene. V was trimmed by 4 bases and J by 4 bases, leaving 18 bases between them. The CDR3 has 15 amino acids. The DNA for the CDR3 is TGTGCCAGCAGCCAAAGCCCCGTCGTGGGGTACGAGCAGTACTTC. This encodes CASSQSPVVGYEQYF.

The V gene is TRBV18, the J gene TRBJ2-3; 8 bases map to TRBD1. V gave up 6 bases and J gave up 4 bases; unmatched junction bases: 6. The germline CDR1 and CDR2 sequences are KGHSH and LQKENI. This CDR3 region has 14 residues. CDR3 loop: CASSPDRGADTQYF. CDR3 nucleotides: TGTGCCAGCTCTCCTGACAGGGGCGCAGATACGCAGTATTTT.

For this clone: This sample also contains other DNA sequences that code for the same CDR3. V usage is TRBV18 and J usage is TRBJ2-2, with TRBD2 identical over 11 bases. The CDR3 runs 15 residues. Per germline, CDR1 KGHSH and CDR2 LQKENI. After removal of 4 bases from V and 4 bases from J, the junction contained 2 bases not matched to a gene. CDR3 DNA: TGTGCCAGCTCACTCGGACTAGCGGGCACCGGGGAGCTGTTTTTT. Its protein is CASSLGLAGTGELFF. The full variable domain, with the rest looked up from reference TRBV18 and TRBJ2-2, is NAGVMQNPRHLVRRRGQEARLRCSPMKGHSHVYWYRQLPEEGLKFMVYLQKENIIDESGMPKERFSAEFPKEGPSILRIQQVVRGDSAAYFCASSLGLAGTGELFFGEGSRLTVL.

This clone has more than one count but fewer than ten. This chain connects TRBV9 to TRBJ2-2; unclear D gene. Germline CDR1 SGDLS, CDR2 YYNGEE. With 0 bases removed from V and 1 base from J, the gap between germline ends came to 10 bases. CDR3 size: 16 residues. CDR3 nucleotides: TGTGCCAGCAGCGTAGAACCGCAGGAGAACACCGGGGAGCTGTTTTTT. Its translation is CASSVEPQENTGELFF.

V is TRBV28 and J is TRBJ1-4; D is undetermined. V shed 6 bases and J shed 7 bases, with 12 bases lying between them. Germline assignment: CDR1 MDHEN and CDR2 SYDVKM. This CDR3 is built from 13 residues. The CDR3: CASSLLKPEKLFF. Here the CDR3 DNA reads TGTGCCAGCAGCCTCCTCAAACCTGAAAAACTGTTTTTT.

The chain links TRBV30 to TRBJ1-2; D gene uncertain. Germline V gives CDR1 GTSNPN, CDR2 SVGIG (reference sequence). The CDR3 extends over 16 amino acids. V lost 1 base to trimming and J lost 0 bases, with 15 bases between them. CDR3 in DNA: TGTGCCTGGAGTGCCGGCAGACTCCAAGCTAACTATGGCTACACCTTC. This encodes CAWSAGRLQANYGYTF.

The chain combines TRBV28 with TRBJ1-2; D is uncertain. V shed 2 bases and J shed 0 bases, with 7 bases lying between them. The CDR3 is made up of 14 amino acids. Looked up from germline, CDR1 is MDHEN and CDR2 is SYDVKM. The CDR3 reads CASSLVLTNYGYTF. For the CDR3, the DNA is TGTGCCAGCAGTTTAGTCCTAACTAACTATGGCTACACCTTC.

The rearrangement links TRBV14 to TRBJ2-1, with 16 bases aligning to TRBD2. This CDR3 is built from 18 residues. V shed 2 bases and J 7 bases; nucleotides not matched to a gene: 8. The germline gives CDR1 SGHDN, CDR2 FVKESK. CDR3: CASSQRGTSGRARNEQFF. CDR3 coding DNA: TGTGCCAGCAGCCAACGCGGGACTAGCGGGAGGGCTCGTAATGAGCAGTTCTTC. Variable domain in full (rest from reference TRBV14 and TRBJ2-1): EAGVTQFPSHSVIEKGQTVTLRCDPISGHDNLYWYRRVMGKEIKFLLHFVKESKQDESGMPNNRFLAERTGGTYSTLKVQPAELEDSGVYFCASSQRGTSGRARNEQFFGPGTRLTVL.

The V gene is TRBV4-3, the J gene TRBJ2-7, with D maybe TRBD2 (6 bases). This CDR3 contains 15 residues. From germline, CDR1 is LGHNA and CDR2 YSLEER. The V and J ends lost 1 base and 3 bases respectively, with 13 bases between them. The CDR3 nucleotides read TGCGCCAGCAGCCAAGGACTAGTTTGGGGCTACGAGCAGTACTTC. It is translated as CASSQGLVWGYEQYF.

The chain recombines TRBV10-3 with TRBJ2-1; 8 bases line up with TRBD1. The V gene end was trimmed by 5 bases and the J gene end by 7 bases; junction bases not matched to a gene: 10. Germline loops: CDR1 ENHRY, CDR2 SYGVKD. This CDR3 is 15 amino acids long. The CDR3 nucleotides are TGTGCCATCAGTAACCGGGACAGGTCTTTGAATGAGCAGTTCTTC. Translated: CAISNRDRSLNEQFF.

This chain connects TRBV7-2 to TRBJ2-4; weak D call: TRBD2 (5 bases). Trimming removed 5 bases at V and 3 bases at J, with 11 bases between. The CDR3 length is 14 residues. Looked up from germline, CDR1 is SGHTA and CDR2 is FQGNSA. The CDR3 spells CASSRLSGKNIQYF. The CDR3 DNA is TGTGCCAGCAGCCGACTATCCGGCAAAAACATTCAGTACTTC.

The chain employs TRBV6-1 and TRBJ2-3; 8 nucleotides align to TRBD1. The junction had 6 bases not matched to a gene; V was cut back by 7 bases and J by 3 bases. The CDR3 has 14 amino acids. Germline V gene sequence: CDR1 MNHNS, CDR2 SASEGT. In nucleotides, the CDR3 is TGTGCCAGCAACATACAGGGGGTTACAGATACGCAGTATTTT. Protein: CASNIQGVTDTQYF.

The rearrangement uses TRBV5-1 and TRBJ1-1, with TRBD1 as a possible D gene (6 bases). V lost 4 bases, J lost 2 bases, and 12 bases lay in between. Germline assignment: CDR1 SGHRS and CDR2 YFSETQ. This CDR3 region has 14 residues. Here the CDR3 reads CASSPSGANTEAFF. CDR3 nucleotide sequence: TGCGCCAGCAGCCCGTCGGGGGCTAACACTGAAGCTTTCTTT.

V and J are TRBV28 and TRBJ2-7; 7 bases align to TRBD1. This CDR3 is built from 15 residues. The germline CDR1 and CDR2 sequences are MDHEN and SYDVKM. V was pared by 5 bases and J by 0 bases, with 7 bases of the junction left unmatched. The CDR3 here is CASSRPGTASYEQYF. In DNA form, the CDR3 reads TGTGCCAGCAGTCGTCCTGGGACAGCCTCCTACGAGCAGTACTTC.

The chain uses TRBV5-1 and TRBJ2-2, with 7 bases that match TRBD1. Losses at the gene ends were 4 bases for V and 6 bases for J; bases not matched to a gene: 9. Germline CDR1 is SGHRS and CDR2 is YFSETQ. This CDR3 is 15 amino acids long. Here the CDR3 DNA reads TGCGCCAGCAGCACCGGACAGGTTGGCGCCGGGGAGCTGTTTTTT. Translation: CASSTGQVGAGELFF.

Here the CDR3 reads CASSPYRDNEQFF. DNA of the CDR3: TGTGCCAGCTCACCATACAGGGACAATGAGCAGTTCTTC. The rearrangement joins TRBV18 to TRBJ2-1, with D tentatively TRBD1 (6 bases). Germline V gene lookup returns CDR1 KGHSH and CDR2 LQKENI. This CDR3 contains 13 residues. Trimming left V 2 bases short and J 5 bases short, with 7 bases between. The full variable domain, completed using reference TRBV18 and TRBJ2-1, is NAGVMQNPRHLVRRRGQEARLRCSPMKGHSHVYWYRQLPEEGLKFMVYLQKENIIDESGMPKERFSAEFPKEGPSILRIQQVVRGDSAAYFCASSPYRDNEQFFGPGTRLTVL.

The rearrangement uses TRBV5-4 and TRBJ2-2, with 10 bases identical to TRBD2. J gave up 4 bases and V 5 bases, and 8 bases lay outside the gene matches. Germline CDR1 and CDR2: SGHNT and YYREEE (reference sequence). CDR3 length: 16 amino acids. CDR3 DNA sequence: TGTGCCAGCAGGGTGGGGCTAGCGGGAGTCACCGGGGAGCTGTTTTTT. Its protein product is CASRVGLAGVTGELFF. Full variable domain (rest looked up from reference TRBV5-4 and TRBJ2-2): ETGVTQSPTHLIKTRGQQVTLRCSSQSGHNTVSWYQQALGQGPQFIFQYYREEENGRGNFPPRFSGLQFPNYSSELNVNALELDDSALYLCASRVGLAGVTGELFFGEGSRLTVL.